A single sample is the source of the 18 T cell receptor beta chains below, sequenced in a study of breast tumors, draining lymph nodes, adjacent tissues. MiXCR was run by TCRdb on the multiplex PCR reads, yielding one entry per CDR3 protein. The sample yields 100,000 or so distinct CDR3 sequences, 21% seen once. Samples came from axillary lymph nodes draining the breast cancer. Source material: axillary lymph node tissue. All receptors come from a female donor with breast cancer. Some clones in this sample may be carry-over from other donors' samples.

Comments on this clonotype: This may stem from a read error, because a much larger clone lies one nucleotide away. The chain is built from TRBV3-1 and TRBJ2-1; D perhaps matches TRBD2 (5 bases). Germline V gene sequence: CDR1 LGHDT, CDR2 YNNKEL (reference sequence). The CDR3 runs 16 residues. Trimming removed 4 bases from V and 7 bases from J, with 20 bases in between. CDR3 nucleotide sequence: TGTGCCAGCAGCCGAGCACCAAGCCAGAGAGGGAATGAGCAGTTCTTC. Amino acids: CASSRAPSQRGNEQFF.

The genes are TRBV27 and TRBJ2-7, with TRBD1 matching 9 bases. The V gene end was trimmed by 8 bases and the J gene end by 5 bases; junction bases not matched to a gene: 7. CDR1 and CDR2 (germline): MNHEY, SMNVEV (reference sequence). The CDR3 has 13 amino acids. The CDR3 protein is CASGRTGDHEQYF. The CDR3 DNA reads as TGTGCCAGCGGAAGGACAGGGGACCACGAGCAGTACTTC.

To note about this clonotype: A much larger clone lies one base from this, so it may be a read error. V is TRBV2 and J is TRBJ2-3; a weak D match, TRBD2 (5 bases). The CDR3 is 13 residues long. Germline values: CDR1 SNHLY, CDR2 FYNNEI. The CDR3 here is CASSPWTLDTRYF. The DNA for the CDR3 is TGTGCCAGCAGCCCCTGGACTTTAGATACGCGGTATTTT.

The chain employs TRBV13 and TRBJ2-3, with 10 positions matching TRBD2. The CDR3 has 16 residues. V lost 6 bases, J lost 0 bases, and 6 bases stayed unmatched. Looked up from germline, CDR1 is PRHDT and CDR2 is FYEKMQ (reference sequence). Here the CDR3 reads CASRELAGRSTDTQYF. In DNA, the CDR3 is TGTGCCAGCAGGGAACTAGCGGGACGAAGCACAGATACGCAGTATTTT. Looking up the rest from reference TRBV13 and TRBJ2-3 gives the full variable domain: AAGVIQSPRHLIKEKRETATLKCYPIPRHDTVYWYQQGPGQDPQFLISFYEKMQSDKGSIPDRFSAQQFSDYHSELNMSSLELGDSALYFCASRELAGRSTDTQYFGPGTRLTVL.

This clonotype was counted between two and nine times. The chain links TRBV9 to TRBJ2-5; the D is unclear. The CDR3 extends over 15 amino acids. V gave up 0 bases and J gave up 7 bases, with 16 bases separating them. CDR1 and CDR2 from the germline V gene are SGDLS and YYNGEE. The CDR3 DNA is TGTGCCAGCAGCGTAGGACCTTTAATGGAAGCGACCCAGTACTTC. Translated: CASSVGPLMEATQYF.

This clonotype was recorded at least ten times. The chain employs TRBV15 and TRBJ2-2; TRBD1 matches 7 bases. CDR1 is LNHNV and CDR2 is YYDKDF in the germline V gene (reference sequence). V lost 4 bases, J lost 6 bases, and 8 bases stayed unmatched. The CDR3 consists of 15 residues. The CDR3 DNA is TGTGCCACCAGCACAAGAAGGCAGGGGGCCGGGGAGCTGTTTTTT. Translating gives CATSTRRQGAGELFF.

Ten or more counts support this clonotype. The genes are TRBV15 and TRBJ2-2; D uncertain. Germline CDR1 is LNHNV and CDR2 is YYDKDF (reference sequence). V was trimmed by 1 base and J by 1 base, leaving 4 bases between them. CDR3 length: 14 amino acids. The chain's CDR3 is CATSRVGNTGELFF. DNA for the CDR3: TGTGCCACCAGCAGAGTAGGGAACACCGGGGAGCTGTTTTTT.

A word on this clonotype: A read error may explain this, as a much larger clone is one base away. This chain's CDR3 is CASTRTAGELLF. For the CDR3, the DNA is TGCGCCAGCACGAGGACTGCCGGGGAGCTGTTATTT. The rearrangement joins TRBV5-1 to TRBJ2-2, with D maybe TRBD2 (5 bases). The CDR3 has 12 amino acids. The germline CDR1 and CDR2 sequences are SGHRS and YFSETQ.

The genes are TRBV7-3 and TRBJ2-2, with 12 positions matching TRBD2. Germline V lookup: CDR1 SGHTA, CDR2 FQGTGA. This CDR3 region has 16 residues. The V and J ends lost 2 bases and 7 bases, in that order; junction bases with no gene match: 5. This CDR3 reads CASSLLTSGGGGELFF. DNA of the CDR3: TGTGCCAGCAGCTTATTGACTAGCGGGGGAGGCGGGGAGCTGTTTTTT.

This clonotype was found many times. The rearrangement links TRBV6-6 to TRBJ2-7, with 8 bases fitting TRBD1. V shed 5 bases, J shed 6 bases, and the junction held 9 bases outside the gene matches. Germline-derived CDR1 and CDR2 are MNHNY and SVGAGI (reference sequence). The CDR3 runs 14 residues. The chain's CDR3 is CASSRGQVPSEQYF. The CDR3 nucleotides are TGTGCCAGCAGTCGGGGACAGGTCCCCTCCGAGCAGTACTTC.

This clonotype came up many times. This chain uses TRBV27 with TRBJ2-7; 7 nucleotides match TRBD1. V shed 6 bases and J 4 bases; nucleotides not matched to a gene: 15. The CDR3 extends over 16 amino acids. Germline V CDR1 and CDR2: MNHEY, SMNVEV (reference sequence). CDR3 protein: CASSQSRGGAWYEQYF. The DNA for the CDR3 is TGTGCCAGCAGCCAGTCCCGAGGGGGCGCGTGGTACGAGCAGTACTTC.

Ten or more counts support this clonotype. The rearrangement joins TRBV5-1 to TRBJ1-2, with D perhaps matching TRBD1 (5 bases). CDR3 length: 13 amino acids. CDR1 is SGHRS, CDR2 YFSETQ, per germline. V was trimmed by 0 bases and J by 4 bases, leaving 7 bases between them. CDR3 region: CASSLGTTYGYTF. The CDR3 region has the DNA TGCGCCAGCAGCTTGGGGACAACCTATGGCTACACCTTC.

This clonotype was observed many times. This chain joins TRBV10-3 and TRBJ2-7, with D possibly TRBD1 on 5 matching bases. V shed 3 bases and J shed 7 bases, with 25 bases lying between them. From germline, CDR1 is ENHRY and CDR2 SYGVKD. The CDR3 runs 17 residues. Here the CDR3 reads CAISDLKGRRSLIEQYF. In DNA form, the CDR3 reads TGTGCCATCAGTGACCTAAAGGGGCGCAGGAGCCTTATTGAGCAGTACTTC.

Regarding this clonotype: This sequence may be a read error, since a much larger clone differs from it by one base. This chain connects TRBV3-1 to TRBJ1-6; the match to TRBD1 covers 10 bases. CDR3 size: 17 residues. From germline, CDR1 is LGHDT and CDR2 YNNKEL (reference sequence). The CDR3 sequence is CASSRPPRTGGNSPLYF. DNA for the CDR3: TGTGCCAGCAGTCGCCCCCCAAGGACAGGGGGAAATTCACCCCTCTACTTT.

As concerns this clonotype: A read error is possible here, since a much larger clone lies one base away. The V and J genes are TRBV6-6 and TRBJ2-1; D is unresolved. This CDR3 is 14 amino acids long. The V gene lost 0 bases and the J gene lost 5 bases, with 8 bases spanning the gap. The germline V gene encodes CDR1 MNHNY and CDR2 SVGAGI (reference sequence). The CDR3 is CASSYSTRNNEQFF. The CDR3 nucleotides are TGTGCCAGCAGTTACTCGACCCGCAACAATGAGCAGTTCTTC.

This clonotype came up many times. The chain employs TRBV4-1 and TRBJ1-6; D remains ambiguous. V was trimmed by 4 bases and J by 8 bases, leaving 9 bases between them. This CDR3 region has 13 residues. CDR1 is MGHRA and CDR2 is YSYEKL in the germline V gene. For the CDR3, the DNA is TGCGCCAGCAGCCCGGGCCAAGATTCACCCCTCCACTTT. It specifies CASSPGQDSPLHF.

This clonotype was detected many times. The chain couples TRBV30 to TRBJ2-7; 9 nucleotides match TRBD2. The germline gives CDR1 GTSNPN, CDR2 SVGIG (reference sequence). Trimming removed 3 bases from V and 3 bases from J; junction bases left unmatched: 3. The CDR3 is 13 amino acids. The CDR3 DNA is TGTGCCTGGAGCGCGGGAGGGGGCTACGAGCAGTACTTC. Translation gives CAWSAGGGYEQYF.

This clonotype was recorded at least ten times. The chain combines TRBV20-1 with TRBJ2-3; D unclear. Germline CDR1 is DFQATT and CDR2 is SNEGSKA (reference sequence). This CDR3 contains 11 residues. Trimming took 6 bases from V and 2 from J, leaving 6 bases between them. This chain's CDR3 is CSADITDTQYF. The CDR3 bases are TGCAGTGCCGATATCACAGATACGCAGTATTTT.